This T cell receptor beta chain was captured by sequencing in a study of T cells after posttransplantation cyclophosphamide. Study-level findings and limits: TRB overlap between skin or GI tissue T cells and blood was limited.

The method was immunoSEQ multiplex PCR; TCRdb's version includes in-frame clones alone and lacks a portion of them. The sample holds 25,000 to 40,000 clones, roughly 90% seen once. The naive gate required viable CD3+CD4+ or CD3+CD8+ cells with CCR7+CD45RA+CD45RO-CD95-CD27+CD28+ phenotype. Remarks on this clone: Its antigen remains unidentified.

This receptor was identified in a man in his thirties or forties in good health and a related stem cell transplant donor. The sample consisted of naive CD4+ T cells sorted from blood.

Written as DNA, the CDR3 is TGTGCCAGCAGGACAGGGACTAACTATGGCTACACCTTC. This codes for CASRTGTNYGYTF. This chain links TRBV2 with TRBJ1-2; 7 nucleotides line up with TRBD1. The germline V gene encodes CDR1 SNHLY and CDR2 FYNNEI. J lost 0 bases, V lost 6 bases, and 1 base had no gene match. The CDR3 spans 13 residues.